The source of this TCR beta chain is a study of T cell responses to AZD1222 COVID-19 vaccine. Study outcomes and limitations: The sample set comprised mostly white British donors with more females, and clonal diversity was possibly underestimated. The number of AZD1222 recipients seropositive at baseline was only 6 or 7. Spike-wide coverage was observed for vaccine-associated CD4 TCRs, with dominant responses at 160-218 and 743-854.

As for this clone: Its antigen is not identified.

CDR1 and CDR2 (germline): KGHDR, SFDVKD. This CDR3 is built from 12 residues. The V and J ends lost 9 bases and 1 base respectively, with 8 bases between them. TCRdb's table, derived via immunoSEQ multiplex PCR, lists solely in-frame clones and lacks some. The repertoire has 120,000 or so clones, around nine tenths of them found once; the top ten carry approximately 6.5%. The clonotype was recovered from an adult who received the AZD1222 COVID-19 vaccine. Here the sequenced sample was peripheral blood, taken 28 days after the second AZD1222 dose. The chain employs TRBV24-1 and TRBJ2-5; D gene ambiguous. This CDR3 is CATVGLQETQYF. CDR3 nucleotide sequence: TGTGCCACCGTTGGGCTCCAAGAGACCCAGTACTTC.